This TCR beta chain was profiled in a study of human T cells and chemical hapten exposure. Study details: In the sensitization step, 2% DPC was placed on 2 cm by 2 cm of upper inner arm skin.

Time point indicated: patch test 1, 2 weeks after DPC sensitization. The treatment is: therapeutic diphenylcyclopropenone sensitization with weekly scalp DPC. Germline loops: CDR1 SGDLS, CDR2 YYNGEE. The V gene lost 0 bases and the J gene lost 1 base, with 11 bases spanning the gap. The CDR3 length is 16 residues. In the case of this clonotype: Its target is unknown.

One entry per CDR3 protein results from TCRdb running MiXCR on the RACE reads. The sample lists roughly 200,000 distinct CDR3 sequences; 20% to 25% were seen once. Points from the study as a whole: In comparison with controls, expanded TCRs gave rise to a significantly larger number of large CDR3 similarity clusters.

The source was whole blood, collected in connection with sensitization to the hapten diphenylcyclopropenone (DPC). The TCR originated in a woman in her forties or fifties with alopecia areata. Some clones in this sample may be carry-over from other donors' samples. The genes are TRBV9 and TRBJ2-1; TRBD1 might be the D (6 bases). DNA for the CDR3: TGTGCCAGCAGCGTAGGGGGGCGGAGTTCCTACAATGAGCAGTTCTTC. It translates to CASSVGGRSSYNEQFF.